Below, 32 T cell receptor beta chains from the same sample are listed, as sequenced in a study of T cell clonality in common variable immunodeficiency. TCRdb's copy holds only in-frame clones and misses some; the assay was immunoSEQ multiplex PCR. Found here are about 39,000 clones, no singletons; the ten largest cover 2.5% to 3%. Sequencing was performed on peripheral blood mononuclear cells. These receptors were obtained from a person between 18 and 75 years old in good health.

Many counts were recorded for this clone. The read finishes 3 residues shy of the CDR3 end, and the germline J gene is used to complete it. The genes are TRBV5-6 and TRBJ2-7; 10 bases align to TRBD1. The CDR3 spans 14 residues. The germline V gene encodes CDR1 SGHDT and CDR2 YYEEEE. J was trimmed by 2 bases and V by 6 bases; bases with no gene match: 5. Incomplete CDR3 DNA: TGTGCCAGCACGACAGGGGGCGTCGCCTACGAG. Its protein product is CASTTGGVAYE. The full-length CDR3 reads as CASTTGGVAYEQYF.

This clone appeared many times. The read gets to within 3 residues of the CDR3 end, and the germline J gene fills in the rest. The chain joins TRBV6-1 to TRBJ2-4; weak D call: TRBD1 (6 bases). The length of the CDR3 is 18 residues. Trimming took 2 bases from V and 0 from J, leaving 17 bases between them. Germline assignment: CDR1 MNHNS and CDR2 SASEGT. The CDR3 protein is CASSERWDMSLAKNIQYF. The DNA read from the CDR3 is TGTGCCAGCAGTGAACGATGGGACATGTCTCTAGCCAAAAACATT.

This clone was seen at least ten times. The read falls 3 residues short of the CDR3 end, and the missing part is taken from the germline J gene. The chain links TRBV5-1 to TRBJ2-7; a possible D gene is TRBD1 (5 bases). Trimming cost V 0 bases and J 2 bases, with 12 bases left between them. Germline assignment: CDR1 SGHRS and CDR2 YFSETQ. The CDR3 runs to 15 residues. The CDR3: CASSLVEGATYEQYF. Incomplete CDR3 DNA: TGCGCCAGCAGCTTGGTGGAAGGGGCCACCTACGAG.

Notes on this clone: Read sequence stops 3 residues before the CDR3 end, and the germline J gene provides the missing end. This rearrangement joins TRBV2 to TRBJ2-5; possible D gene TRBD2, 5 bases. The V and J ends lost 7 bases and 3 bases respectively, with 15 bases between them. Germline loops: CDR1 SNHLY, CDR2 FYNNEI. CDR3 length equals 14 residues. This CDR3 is CASNRPPGKETQYF. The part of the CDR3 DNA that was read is TGTGCCAGCAACCGACCCCCGGGGAAAGAGACC.

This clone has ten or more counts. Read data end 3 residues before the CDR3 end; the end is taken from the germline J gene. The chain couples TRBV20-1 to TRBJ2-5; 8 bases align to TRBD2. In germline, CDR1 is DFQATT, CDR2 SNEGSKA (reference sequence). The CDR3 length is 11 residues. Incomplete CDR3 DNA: TGCACCTCGGGGGGGAGGGAGACC. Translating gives CTSGGRET. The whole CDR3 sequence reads CTSGGRETQYF.

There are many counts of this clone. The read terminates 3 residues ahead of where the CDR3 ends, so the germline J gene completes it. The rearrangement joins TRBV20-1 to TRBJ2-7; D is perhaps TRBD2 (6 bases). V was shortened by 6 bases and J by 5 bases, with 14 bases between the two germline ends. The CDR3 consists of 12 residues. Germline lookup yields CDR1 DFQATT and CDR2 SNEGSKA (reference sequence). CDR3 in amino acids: CSAPGGTNEQYF. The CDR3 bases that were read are TGCAGTGCACCCGGGGGAACCAACGAG.

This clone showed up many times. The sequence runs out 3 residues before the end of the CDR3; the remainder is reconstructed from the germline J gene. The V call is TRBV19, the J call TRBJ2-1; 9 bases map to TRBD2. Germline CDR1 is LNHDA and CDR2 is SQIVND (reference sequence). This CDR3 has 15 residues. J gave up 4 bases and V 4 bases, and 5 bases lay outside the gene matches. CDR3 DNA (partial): TGTGCCAGTAGTACCCAAGCGGGGGGATACAATGAG. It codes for CASSTQAGGYNE. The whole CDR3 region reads CASSTQAGGYNEQFF.

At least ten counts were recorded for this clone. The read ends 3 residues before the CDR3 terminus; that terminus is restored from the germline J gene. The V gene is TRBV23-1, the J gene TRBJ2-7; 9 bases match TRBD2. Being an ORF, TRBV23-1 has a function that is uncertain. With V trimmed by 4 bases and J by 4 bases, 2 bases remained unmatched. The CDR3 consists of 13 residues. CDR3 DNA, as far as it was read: TGCGCCAGCAGTCTAGCGGGAGAGTACGAG. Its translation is CASSLAGEYE. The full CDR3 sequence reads CASSLAGEYEQYF.

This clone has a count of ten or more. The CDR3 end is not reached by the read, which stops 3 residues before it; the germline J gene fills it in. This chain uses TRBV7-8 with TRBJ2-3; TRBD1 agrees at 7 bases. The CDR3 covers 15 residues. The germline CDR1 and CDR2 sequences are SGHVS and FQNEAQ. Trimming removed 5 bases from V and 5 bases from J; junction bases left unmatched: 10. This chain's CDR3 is CASSPDRVLRDTQYF. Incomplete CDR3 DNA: TGTGCCAGCAGCCCCGACAGGGTTTTAAGAGATACG.

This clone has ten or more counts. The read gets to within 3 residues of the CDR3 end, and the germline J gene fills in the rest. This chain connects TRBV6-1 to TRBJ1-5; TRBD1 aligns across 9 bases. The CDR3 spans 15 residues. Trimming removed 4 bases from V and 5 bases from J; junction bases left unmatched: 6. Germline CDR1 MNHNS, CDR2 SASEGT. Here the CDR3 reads CASSVGTGSHQPQHF. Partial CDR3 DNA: TGTGCCAGCAGTGTTGGGACAGGGTCTCATCAGCCC.

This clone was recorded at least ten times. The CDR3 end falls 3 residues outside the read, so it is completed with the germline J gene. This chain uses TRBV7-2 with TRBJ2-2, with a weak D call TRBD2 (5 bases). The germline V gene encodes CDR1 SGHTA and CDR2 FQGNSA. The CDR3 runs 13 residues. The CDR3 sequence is CASREAVSEKLFF. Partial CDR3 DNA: TGTGCCAGCAGGGAGGCCGTTAGCGAAAAG.

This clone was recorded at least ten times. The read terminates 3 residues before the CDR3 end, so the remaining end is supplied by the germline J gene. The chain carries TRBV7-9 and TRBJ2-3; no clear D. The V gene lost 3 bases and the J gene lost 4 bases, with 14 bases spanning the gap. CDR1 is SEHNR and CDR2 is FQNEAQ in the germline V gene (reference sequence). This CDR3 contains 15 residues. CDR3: CASSFEAGFPDTQYF. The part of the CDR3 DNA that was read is TGTGCCAGCAGCTTCGAAGCCGGGTTTCCAGATACG.

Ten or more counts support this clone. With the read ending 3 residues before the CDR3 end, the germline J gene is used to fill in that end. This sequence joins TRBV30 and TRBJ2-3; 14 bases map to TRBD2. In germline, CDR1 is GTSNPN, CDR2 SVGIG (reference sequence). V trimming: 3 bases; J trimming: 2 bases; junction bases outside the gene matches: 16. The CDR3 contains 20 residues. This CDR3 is CAWRDTGLAGERGNTDTQYF. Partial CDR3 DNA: TGTGCCTGGAGGGACACGGGACTAGCGGGAGAGAGGGGGAACACAGATACG.

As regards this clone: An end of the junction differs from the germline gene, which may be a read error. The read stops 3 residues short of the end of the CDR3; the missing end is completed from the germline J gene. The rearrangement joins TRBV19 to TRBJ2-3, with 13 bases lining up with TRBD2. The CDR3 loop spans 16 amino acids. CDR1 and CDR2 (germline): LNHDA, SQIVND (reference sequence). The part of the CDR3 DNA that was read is TGTGCCAGTGGTATAGGACTAGCGGGAGCCCCAGATACG. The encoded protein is CASGIGLAGAPDT. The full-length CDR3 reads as CASGIGLAGAPDTQYF. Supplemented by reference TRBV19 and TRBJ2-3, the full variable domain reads DGGITQSPKYLFRKEGQNVTLSCEQNLNHDAMYWYRQDPGQGLRLIYYSQIVNDFQKGDIAEGYSVSREKKESFPLTVTSAQKNPTAFYLCASGIGLAGAPDTQYFGPGTRLTVL.

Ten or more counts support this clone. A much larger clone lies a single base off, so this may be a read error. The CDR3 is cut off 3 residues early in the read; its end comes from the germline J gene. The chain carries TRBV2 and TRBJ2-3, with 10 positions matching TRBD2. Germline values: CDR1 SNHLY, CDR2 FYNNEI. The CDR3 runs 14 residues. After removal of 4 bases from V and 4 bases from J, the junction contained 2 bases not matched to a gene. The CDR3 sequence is CASSGLAGADTQYF. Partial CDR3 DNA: TGTGCCAGCAGTGGGCTAGCGGGAGCAGATACG.

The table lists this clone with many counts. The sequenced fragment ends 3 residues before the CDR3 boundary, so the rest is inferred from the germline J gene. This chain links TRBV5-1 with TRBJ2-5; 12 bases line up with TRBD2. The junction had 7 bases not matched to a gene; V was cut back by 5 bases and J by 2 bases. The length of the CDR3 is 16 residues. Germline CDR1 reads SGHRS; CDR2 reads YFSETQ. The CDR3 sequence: CASRHPTSGRQETQYF. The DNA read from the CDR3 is TGCGCCAGCAGACATCCGACTAGCGGGAGACAAGAGACC.

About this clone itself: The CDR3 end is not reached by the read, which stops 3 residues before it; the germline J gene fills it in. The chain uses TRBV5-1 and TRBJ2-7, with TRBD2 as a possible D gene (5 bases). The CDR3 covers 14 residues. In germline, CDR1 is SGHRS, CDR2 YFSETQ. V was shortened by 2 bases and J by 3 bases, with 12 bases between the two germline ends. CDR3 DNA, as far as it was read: TGCGCCAGCAGCTTTCCGGGGATGAGCTACGAG. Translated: CASSFPGMSYE. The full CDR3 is CASSFPGMSYEQYF. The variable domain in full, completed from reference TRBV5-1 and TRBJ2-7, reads KAGVTQTPRYLIKTRGQQVTLSCSPISGHRSVSWYQQTPGQGLQFLFEYFSETQRNKGNFPGRFSGRQFSNSRSEMNVSTLELGDSALYLCASSFPGMSYEQYFGPGTRLTVT.

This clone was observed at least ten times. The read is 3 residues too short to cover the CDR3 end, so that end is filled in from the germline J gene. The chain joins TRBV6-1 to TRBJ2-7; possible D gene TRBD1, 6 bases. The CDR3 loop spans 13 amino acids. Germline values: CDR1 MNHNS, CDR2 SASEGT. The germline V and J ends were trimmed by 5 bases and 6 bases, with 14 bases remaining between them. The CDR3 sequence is CASSQGMGAEQYF. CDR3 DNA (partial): TGTGCCAGCAGTCAAGGGATGGGGGCCGAG.

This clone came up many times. The CDR3 DNA, read in part, is TGTGCCATCAGTGGGGCCCAGAACACTGAA. Its translation is CAISGAQNTE. The CDR3, in full, reads CAISGAQNTEAFF. The chain recombines TRBV10-3 with TRBJ1-1; D gene uncertain. The read ends 3 residues shy of where the CDR3 ends; the end is completed using the germline J gene. Germline CDR1 reads ENHRY; CDR2 reads SYGVKD. Trimming removed 4 bases from V and 1 base from J, with 7 bases in between. This CDR3 has 13 residues.

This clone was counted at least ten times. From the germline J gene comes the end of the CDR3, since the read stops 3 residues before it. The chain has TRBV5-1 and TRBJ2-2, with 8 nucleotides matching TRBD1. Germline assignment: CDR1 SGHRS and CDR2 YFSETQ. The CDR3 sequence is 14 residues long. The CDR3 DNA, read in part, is TGCGCCAGCAGCCGGACAGGGATGAATTCACCG. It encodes CASSRTGMNSP. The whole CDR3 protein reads CASSRTGMNSPLFF. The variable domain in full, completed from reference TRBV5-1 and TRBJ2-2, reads KAGVTQTPRYLIKTRGQQVTLSCSPISGHRSVSWYQQTPGQGLQFLFEYFSETQRNKGNFPGRFSGRQFSNSRSEMNVSTLELGDSALYLCASSRTGMNSPLFFGEGSRLTVL.

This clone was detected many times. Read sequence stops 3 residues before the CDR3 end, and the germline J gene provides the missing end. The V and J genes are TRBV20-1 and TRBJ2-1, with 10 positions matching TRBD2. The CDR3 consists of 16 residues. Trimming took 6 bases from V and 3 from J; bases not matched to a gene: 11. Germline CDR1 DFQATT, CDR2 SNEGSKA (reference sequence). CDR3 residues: CSAVLLGLADYNEQFF. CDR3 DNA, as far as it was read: TGCAGTGCCGTACTTCTCGGACTAGCGGACTACAATGAG.

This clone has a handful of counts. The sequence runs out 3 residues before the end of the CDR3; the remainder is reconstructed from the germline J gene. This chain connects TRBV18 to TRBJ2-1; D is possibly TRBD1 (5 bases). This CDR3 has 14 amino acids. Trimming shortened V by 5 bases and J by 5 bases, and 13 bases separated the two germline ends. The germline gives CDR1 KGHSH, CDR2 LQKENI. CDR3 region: CASSARIQDNEQFF. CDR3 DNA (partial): TGTGCCAGCTCAGCCAGGATACAGGACAATGAG.

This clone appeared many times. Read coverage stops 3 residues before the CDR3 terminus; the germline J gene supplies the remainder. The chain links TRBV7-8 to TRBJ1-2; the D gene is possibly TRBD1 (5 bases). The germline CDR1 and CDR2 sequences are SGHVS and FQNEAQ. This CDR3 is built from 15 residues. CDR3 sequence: CASSERGDWGEGYTF. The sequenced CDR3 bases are TGTGCCAGCAGCGAGCGAGGGGATTGGGGTGAGGGC. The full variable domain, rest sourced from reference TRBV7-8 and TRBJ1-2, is GAGVSQSPRYKVAKRGQDVALRCDPISGHVSLFWYQQALGQGPEFLTYFQNEAQLDKSGLPSDRFFAERPEGSVSTLKIQRTQQEDSAVYLCASSERGDWGEGYTFGSGTRLTVV.

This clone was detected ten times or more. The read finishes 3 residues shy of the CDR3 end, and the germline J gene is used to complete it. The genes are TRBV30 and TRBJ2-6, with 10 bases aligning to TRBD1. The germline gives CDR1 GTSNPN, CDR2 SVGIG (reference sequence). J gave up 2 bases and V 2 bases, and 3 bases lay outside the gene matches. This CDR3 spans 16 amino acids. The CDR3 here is CAWSRTGGTGANVLTF. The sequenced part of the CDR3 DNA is TGTGCCTGGAGTCGGACAGGGGGAACTGGGGCCAACGTC.

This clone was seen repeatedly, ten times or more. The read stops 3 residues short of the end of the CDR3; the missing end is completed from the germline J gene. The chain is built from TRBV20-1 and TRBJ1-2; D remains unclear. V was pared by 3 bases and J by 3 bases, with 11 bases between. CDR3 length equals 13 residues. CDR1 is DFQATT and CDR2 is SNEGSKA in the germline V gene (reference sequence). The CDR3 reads CSASLGRDYGYTF. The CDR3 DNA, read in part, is TGCAGTGCTAGTCTGGGTCGGGACTATGGC.

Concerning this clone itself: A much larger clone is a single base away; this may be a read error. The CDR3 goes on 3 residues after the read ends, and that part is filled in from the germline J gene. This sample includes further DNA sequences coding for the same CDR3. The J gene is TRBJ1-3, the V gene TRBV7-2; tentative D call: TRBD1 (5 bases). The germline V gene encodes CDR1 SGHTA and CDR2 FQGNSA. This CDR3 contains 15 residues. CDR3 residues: CASSLVGGAGNTIYF. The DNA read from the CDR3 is TGTGCCAGCAGCTTAGTGGGGGGAGCTGGAAACACA.

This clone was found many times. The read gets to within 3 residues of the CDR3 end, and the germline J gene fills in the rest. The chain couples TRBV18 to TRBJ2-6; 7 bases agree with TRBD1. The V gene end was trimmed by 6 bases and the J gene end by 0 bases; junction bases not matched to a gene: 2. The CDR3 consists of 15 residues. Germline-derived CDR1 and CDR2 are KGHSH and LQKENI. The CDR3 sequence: CASSTGSSGANVLTF. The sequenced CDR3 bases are TGTGCCAGCTCGACAGGGAGCTCTGGGGCCAACGTC. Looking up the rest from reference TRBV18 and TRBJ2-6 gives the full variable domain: NAGVMQNPRHLVRRRGQEARLRCSPMKGHSHVYWYRQLPEEGLKFMVYLQKENIIDESGMPKERFSAEFPKEGPSILRIQQVVRGDSAAYFCASSTGSSGANVLTFGAGSRLTVL.

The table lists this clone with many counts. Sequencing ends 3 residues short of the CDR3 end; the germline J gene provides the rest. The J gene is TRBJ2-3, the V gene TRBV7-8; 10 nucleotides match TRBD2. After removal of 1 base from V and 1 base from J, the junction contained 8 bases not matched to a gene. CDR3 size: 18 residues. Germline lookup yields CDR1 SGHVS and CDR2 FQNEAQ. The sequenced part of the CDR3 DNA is TGTGCCAGCAGCTTAGGGCTGACTAGCGGGTTACGCACAGATACG. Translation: CASSLGLTSGLRTDT. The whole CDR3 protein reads CASSLGLTSGLRTDTQYF.

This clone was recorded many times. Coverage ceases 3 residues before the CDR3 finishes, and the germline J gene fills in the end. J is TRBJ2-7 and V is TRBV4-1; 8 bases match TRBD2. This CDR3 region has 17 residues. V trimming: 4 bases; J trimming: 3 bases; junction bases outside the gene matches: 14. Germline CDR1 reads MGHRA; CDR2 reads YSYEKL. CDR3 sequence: CASSPFFFSGRRYEQYF. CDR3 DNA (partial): TGCGCCAGCAGCCCCTTTTTTTTCAGCGGGAGACGCTACGAG.

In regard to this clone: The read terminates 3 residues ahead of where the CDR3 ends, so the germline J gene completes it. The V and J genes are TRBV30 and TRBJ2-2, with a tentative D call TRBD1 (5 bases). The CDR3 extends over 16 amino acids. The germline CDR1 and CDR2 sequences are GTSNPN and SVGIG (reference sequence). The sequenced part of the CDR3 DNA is TGTGCCTGGAGAAGGTCGGAAACAGGATGGACCTCACCG. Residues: CAWRRSETGWTSP. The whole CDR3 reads CAWRRSETGWTSPLFF.

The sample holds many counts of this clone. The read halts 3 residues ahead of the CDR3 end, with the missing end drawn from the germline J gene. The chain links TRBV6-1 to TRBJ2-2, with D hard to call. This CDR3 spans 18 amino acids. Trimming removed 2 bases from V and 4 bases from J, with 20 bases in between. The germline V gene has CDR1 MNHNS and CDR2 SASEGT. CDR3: CASSELRVRSRGTGELFF. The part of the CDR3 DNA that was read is TGTGCCAGCAGTGAACTAAGGGTACGGTCCCGTGGCACCGGGGAG.

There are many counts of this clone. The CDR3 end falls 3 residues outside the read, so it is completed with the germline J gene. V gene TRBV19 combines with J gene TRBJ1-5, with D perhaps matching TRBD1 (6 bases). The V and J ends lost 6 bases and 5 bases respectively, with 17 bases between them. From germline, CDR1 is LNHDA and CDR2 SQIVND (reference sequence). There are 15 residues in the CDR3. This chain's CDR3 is CASRARDIGHQPQHF. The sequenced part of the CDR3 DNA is TGTGCCAGTAGGGCCCGGGACATCGGTCATCAGCCC.